This T cell receptor (beta chain) was identified in a study of Graves' ophthalmopathy and Graves' hyperthyroidism. On the study more broadly: Pretreatment peripheral blood was obtained at initial diagnosis.

This clonotype has a count of ten or more. Investigators amplified TCR beta CDR3 regions from RNA transcripts. The first-round RT-PCR employed HTBI primers together with the Qiagen OneStep RT-PCR kit. A multiplex PCR was then performed as the second round. MiXCR was run by TCRdb on the multiplex PCR reads, yielding one entry per CDR3 protein. The sample consists of hundreds of thousands of distinct CDR3 sequences, approximately 39% of them appearing once. The germline V and J ends were trimmed by 0 bases and 1 base, with 7 bases remaining between them. This CDR3 is 14 amino acids long. CDR1 is MGHRA and CDR2 is YSYEKL in the germline V gene. Under 3 months in duration, the ophthalmopathy in affected donors had moderate-to-severe activity, CAS ≥3 and NOSPECS ≥4. Other autoimmune diseases, uncontrolled infections, pregnancy and lactation each led to patient exclusion. A diagnosis was made from clinical symptoms together with serum thyroxine, TRAb, thyroid ultrasound and orbital computed tomography.

The V gene is TRBV4-1, the J gene TRBJ2-7; D unclear. The TCR was taken from an adult man with Graves' ophthalmopathy. Sequencing input: peripheral blood. CDR3 residues: CASSQDHSSYEQYF. The CDR3 nucleotides read TGCGCCAGCAGCCAAGACCACTCGTCCTACGAGCAGTACTTC.